Each of the 32 T cell receptor beta chains below was sequenced from the same sample in a study of T cell repertoires in cytomegalovirus infection (dated by TCRdb to between 2018 and 2021). The antigens of these receptors remain unknown. The reads were generated on an Illumina HiSeq 1500. Clones were called with MiXCR by TCRdb after fastp trimmed the public reads at Q25, and only in-frame beta chains were retained. All rows with the same CDR3 protein become a single entry with the most common DNA and genes. This sample is represented by tens of thousands of distinct CDR3 sequences; about 30% of them were singletons. Together, the top ten hold about 60% of the sample. The treatment or condition tag for this specimen amounts to: in vitro stimulation with specific CMV peptide epitopes to enrich CMV-specific T cells. The sample here was CD8+ T cells from cultured PBMCs, taken from culture after CMV antigen stimulation. Receptors were obtained from a human donor in good health (CMV status not recorded). Some clones in this sample may be carry-over from other donors' samples.

This clonotype was detected ten times or more. The V call is TRBV7-8, the J call TRBJ2-3, with 10 bases identical to TRBD2. The germline V gene encodes CDR1 SGHVS and CDR2 FQNEAQ. V shed 8 bases and J 0 bases; nucleotides not matched to a gene: 11. The CDR3 length is 17 residues. The CDR3 DNA sequence: TGTGCCAGCTCCCGAAGCGGGAGGGAGATGAGCACAGATACGCAGTATTTT. Protein: CASSRSGREMSTDTQYF.

This clonotype was observed a handful of times. The V call is TRBV7-6, the J call TRBJ2-7, with 9 positions matching TRBD1. This CDR3 has 18 residues. Germline V gene data show CDR1 as SGHVS and CDR2 as FNYEAQ. J lost 3 bases, V lost 1 base, and 13 bases had no gene match. The CDR3: CASSLGAVGRDRVYEQYF. Here the CDR3 DNA reads TGTGCCAGCAGCTTAGGTGCTGTCGGTCGGGACAGGGTCTACGAGCAGTACTTC.

This clonotype was seen a few times. The chain carries TRBV11-2 and TRBJ2-4, with TRBD2 matching 7 bases. J gave up 7 bases and V 4 bases, and 10 bases lay outside the gene matches. Per germline, CDR1 SGHAT and CDR2 FQNNGV. CDR3 length equals 15 residues. In DNA form, the CDR3 reads TGTGCCAGCAGCTCAGGGTCGACTAGCCGGAACATTCAGTACTTC. Residues: CASSSGSTSRNIQYF.

This sequence joins TRBV11-2 and TRBJ1-1; no definite D call. V gave up 5 bases and J gave up 8 bases, with 9 bases separating them. Germline V CDR1 and CDR2: SGHAT, FQNNGV. The CDR3 totals 11 residues. The CDR3 nucleotides are TGTGCCAGCAGCCCACCGGGAGAAGCTTTCTTT. Translated, it gives CASSPPGEAFF.

The CDR3 bases are TGCGCCAGCAGCCCCGGGACAGGGAGCGAGCAGTACTTC. It translates to CASSPGTGSEQYF. The V gene is TRBV10-1, the J gene TRBJ2-7, with 9 bases identical to TRBD1. The CDR3 is 13 amino acids. CDR1 WNHNN and CDR2 SYGVQD come from the germline V gene (reference sequence). V gave up 6 bases and J gave up 6 bases; unmatched junction bases: 6.

Remarks on this clonotype: At one boundary the junction diverges from the germline segment, which might be a read error. The chain is built from TRBV4-1 and TRBJ2-1; 10 positions agree with TRBD1. Germline V gene sequence: CDR1 MGHRA, CDR2 YSYEKL. The CDR3 spans 17 residues. The CDR3 nucleotides read TGTGCCAGCAGCCAAGTCCCGGGACAGGGGCTGGGTAATGAGCAGTTCTTC. It encodes CASSQVPGQGLGNEQFF.

This clonotype showed up many times. The chain recombines TRBV7-9 with TRBJ1-6; the D is unclear. The CDR3 is 16 amino acids. Germline V gives CDR1 SEHNR, CDR2 FQNEAQ (reference sequence). Trimming removed 4 bases from V and 5 bases from J, with 15 bases in between. CDR3 in DNA: TGTGCCAGCAGCTGGAACCGTGAGGACCATAATTCACCCCTCCACTTT. It encodes CASSWNREDHNSPLHF.

The chain uses TRBV7-6 and TRBJ2-7; 8 nucleotides agree with TRBD1. V lost 3 bases to trimming and J lost 3 bases; unmatched junction nucleotides: 13. There are 17 residues in the CDR3. Germline CDR1 is SGHVS and CDR2 is FNYEAQ. The CDR3 DNA follows: TGTGCCAGCAGCTTCGGACAGGGAGGCTCCCGGGACTACGAGCAGTACTTC. This gives the protein CASSFGQGGSRDYEQYF. Variable domain in full (rest from reference TRBV7-6 and TRBJ2-7): GAGVSQSPRYKVTKRGQDVALRCDPISGHVSLYWYRQALGQGPEFLTYFNYEAQQDKSGLPNDRFSAERPEGSISTLTIQRTEQRDSAMYRCASSFGQGGSRDYEQYFGPGTRLTVT.

This clonotype was found many times. The chain couples TRBV7-2 to TRBJ2-1, with 7 bases fitting TRBD1. Unmatched junction bases numbered 11, after V lost 5 bases and J lost 7 bases. The CDR3 covers 15 residues. Germline-derived CDR1 and CDR2 are SGHTA and FQGNSA. The chain's CDR3 is CASSHPGVTGNEQFF. CDR3 nucleotides: TGTGCCAGCAGCCACCCCGGGGTGACAGGGAATGAGCAGTTCTTC.

In this sample, this clonotype turned up a few times. The chain employs TRBV6-1 and TRBJ1-5; D is uncertain. The germline V and J ends were trimmed by 3 bases and 7 bases, with 10 bases remaining between them. CDR1 is MNHNS and CDR2 is SASEGT in the germline V gene. This CDR3 is 13 amino acids long. This chain's CDR3 is CASSENQAQPQHF. Written as DNA, the CDR3 is TGTGCCAGCAGTGAGAACCAGGCCCAGCCCCAGCATTTT.

This clonotype was observed a handful of times. J is TRBJ1-5 and V is TRBV7-8; 7 bases agree with TRBD1. With V trimmed by 3 bases and J by 0 bases, 11 bases remained unmatched. CDR1 is SGHVS and CDR2 is FQNEAQ in the germline V gene. There are 18 residues in the CDR3. CDR3 DNA sequence: TGTGCCAGCAGCTTGGCGATCTGGACAGGAGTTAGCAATCAGCCCCAGCATTTT. It translates to CASSLAIWTGVSNQPQHF.

The J gene is TRBJ2-5, the V gene TRBV24-1, with D perhaps given as TRBD1 or TRBD2 (7 bases each). V lost 5 bases, J lost 3 bases, and 12 bases lay in between. CDR1 is KGHDR, CDR2 SFDVKD, per germline. This CDR3 is built from 14 residues. DNA for the CDR3: TGTGCCACCAGTGTGACAGGGAGGGAAGAGACCCAGTACTTC. This encodes CATSVTGREETQYF.

V is TRBV5-4 and J is TRBJ2-2, with D perhaps matching TRBD1 (5 bases). This CDR3 region has 16 residues. Germline lookup yields CDR1 SGHNT and CDR2 YYREEE (reference sequence). Trimming shortened V by 7 bases and J by 4 bases, and 20 bases separated the two germline ends. In DNA form, the CDR3 reads TGTGCCAGCCGCCCGTTAACAGGCGAGCGCACCGGGGAGCTGTTTTTT. Its translation is CASRPLTGERTGELFF.

The sample holds a few counts of this clonotype. V and J are TRBV7-9 and TRBJ2-2; no firm D call. There are 13 residues in the CDR3. V lost 3 bases and J 3 bases, leaving 5 bases between the germline ends. Germline V lookup: CDR1 SEHNR, CDR2 FQNEAQ (reference sequence). CDR3: CASSFDYTGELFF. In DNA, the CDR3 is TGTGCCAGCAGCTTTGACTACACCGGGGAGCTGTTTTTT. Combining the CDR3 with reference TRBV7-9 and TRBJ2-2 gives the whole variable domain DTGVSQNPRHKITKRGQNVTFRCDPISEHNRLYWYRQTLGQGPEFLTYFQNEAQLEKSRLLSDRFSAERPKGSFSTLEIQRTEQGDSAMYLCASSFDYTGELFFGEGSRLTVL.

The V and J genes are TRBV6-1 and TRBJ2-1; a possible D gene is TRBD2 (6 bases). V was shortened by 5 bases and J by 5 bases, with 19 bases between the two germline ends. The CDR3 has 16 residues. The germline gives CDR1 MNHNS, CDR2 SASEGT. The CDR3 loop reads CASSYLAGTGDNEQFF. As DNA, the CDR3 is TGTGCCAGCAGTTACCTGGCGGGGACGGGAGACAATGAGCAGTTCTTC.

J is TRBJ2-1 and V is TRBV18; TRBD2 is a possible D gene (5 bases). From germline, CDR1 is KGHSH and CDR2 LQKENI. V lost 6 bases, J lost 5 bases, and 17 bases lay in between. This CDR3 spans 15 amino acids. CDR3 DNA sequence: TGTGCCAGCTCCCCTCCGGTTGAGGGAAACAATGAGCAGTTCTTC. Protein: CASSPPVEGNNEQFF.

This clonotype was detected only a few times. The chain carries TRBV7-9 and TRBJ2-7, with 8 bases lining up with TRBD2. This CDR3 region has 17 residues. V lost 1 base to trimming and J lost 5 bases; unmatched junction nucleotides: 13. Germline V CDR1 and CDR2: SEHNR, FQNEAQ (reference sequence). The CDR3 bases are TGTGCCAGCAGCTTAGGAGGAGCGGGAGAGGATGCGGACGAGCAGTACTTC. Translation: CASSLGGAGEDADEQYF.

The chain is built from TRBV19 and TRBJ1-5, with unresolved D. V shed 3 bases and J shed 2 bases, with 11 bases lying between them. In germline, CDR1 is LNHDA, CDR2 SQIVND (reference sequence). This CDR3 has 15 amino acids. Here the CDR3 DNA reads TGTGCCAGTAGTATTACACCCGGTGGCAATCAGCCCCAGCATTTT. It yields the protein CASSITPGGNQPQHF.

The table lists this clonotype with many counts. The chain links TRBV6-2 or TRBV6-3 to TRBJ1-1; possible D gene TRBD1, 5 bases. This CDR3 is built from 14 residues. Deletions cut 2 bases from V and 4 bases from J, with 11 bases between. Looked up from germline, CDR1 is MNHEY and CDR2 is SVGEGT. CDR3: CASSYAGRATEAFF. The DNA of the CDR3 is TGTGCCAGCAGTTACGCGGGGCGGGCCACTGAAGCTTTCTTT.

This sequence joins TRBV11-2 and TRBJ2-1; TRBD2 matches 7 bases. The CDR3 loop spans 16 amino acids. With 1 base clipped from V and 5 bases from J, the junction kept 8 bases outside the gene matches. CDR1 and CDR2 from the germline V gene are SGHAT and FQNNGV. The CDR3 protein is CASSLAGGVADNEQFF. CDR3 DNA: TGTGCCAGCAGCTTAGCGGGAGGAGTGGCGGACAATGAGCAGTTCTTC.

Relative to its sample, this clonotype is medium-sized. V and J are TRBV7-2 and TRBJ1-5; tentative D call: TRBD1 (5 bases). The V gene's germline CDR1 is SGHTA and CDR2 FQGNSA. V shed 4 bases and J shed 9 bases, with 19 bases lying between them. CDR3 length: 15 amino acids. This CDR3 is CASSSMGGAGWPQHF. The CDR3 DNA reads as TGTGCCAGCAGCTCCATGGGAGGGGCGGGGTGGCCCCAGCATTTT. Drawing the rest from reference TRBV7-2 and TRBJ1-5, the complete variable domain is GAGVSQSPSNKVTEKGKDVELRCDPISGHTALYWYRQSLGQGLEFLIYFQGNSAPDKSGLPSDRFSAERTGGSVSTLTIQRTQQEDSAVYLCASSSMGGAGWPQHFGDGTRLSIL.

This clonotype has at least ten counts. The rearrangement joins TRBV11-1 to TRBJ2-5, with D possibly TRBD2 on 6 matching bases. Trimming pared 0 bases from V and 1 base from J, leaving 9 bases between. The CDR3 is 15 amino acids. From germline, CDR1 is SGHAT and CDR2 FQDESV (reference sequence). In DNA form, the CDR3 reads TGTGCCAGCAGCTTAGCGCCGGGGGTCCAAGAGACCCAGTACTTC. Encoded protein: CASSLAPGVQETQYF.

To note about this clonotype: One junction end does not reproduce the germline sequence, and a read error may be involved. J is TRBJ2-1 and V is TRBV4-1; 8 nucleotides line up with TRBD2. Germline V gene data show CDR1 as MGHRA and CDR2 as YSYEKL. The CDR3 contains 16 residues. This CDR3 is CASSQVTGGPFNEQFF. The CDR3 DNA is TGTGCCAGCAGCCAAGTGACGGGGGGGCCTTTCAATGAGCAGTTCTTC.

V and J are TRBV6-5 and TRBJ1-5; D unresolved. The germline V gene has CDR1 MNHEY and CDR2 SVGAGI. The CDR3 extends over 15 amino acids. The germline V and J ends were trimmed by 4 bases and 2 bases, with 12 bases remaining between them. The CDR3 nucleotides are TGTGCCAGCAGTTCCCTCGGAGGCGGCAATCAGCCCCAGCATTTT. This codes for CASSSLGGGNQPQHF.

J is TRBJ2-3 and V is TRBV19; 9 nucleotides line up with TRBD2. The V gene's germline CDR1 is LNHDA and CDR2 SQIVND (reference sequence). Unmatched junction bases numbered 9, after V lost 5 bases and J lost 3 bases. The CDR3 covers 16 residues. For the CDR3, the DNA is TGTGCCAGTAGTTTGACCGGGACTAGCTTGACAGATACGCAGTATTTT. Translation gives CASSLTGTSLTDTQYF.

This clonotype was picked up a small number of times. The gene calls are TRBV12-5 and TRBJ2-3; no clear D. Germline V gives CDR1 LGHNT, CDR2 FRNRAP. The CDR3 sequence is 15 residues long. V gave up 4 bases and J gave up 5 bases, with 16 bases separating them. The CDR3 here is CASGSGDRAEDTQYF. In DNA, the CDR3 is TGTGCTAGTGGTTCCGGCGATAGGGCCGAAGATACGCAGTATTTT.

The chain uses TRBV2 and TRBJ2-2; D uncertain. Trimming cost V 2 bases and J 1 base, with 5 bases left between them. CDR1 SNHLY and CDR2 FYNNEI come from the germline V gene. The CDR3 contains 14 residues. The CDR3 reads CASSESRNTGELFF. The CDR3 nucleotides read TGTGCCAGCAGTGAATCCCGGAACACCGGGGAGCTGTTTTTT.

This clonotype has a count of ten or more. The chain joins TRBV29-1 to TRBJ2-1, with a possible D match to TRBD2 (5 bases). The ends were cut back, 6 bases at V and 12 bases at J, with 15 bases in the middle. The CDR3 has 11 residues. The germline V gene has CDR1 SQVTM and CDR2 ANQGSEA. The CDR3: CSVDTNRGQFF. The CDR3 nucleotides are TGCAGCGTGGATACCAACCGGGGGCAGTTCTTC.

J is TRBJ1-1 and V is TRBV7-6; D unresolved. This CDR3 contains 14 residues. Per germline, CDR1 SGHVS and CDR2 FNYEAQ. Trimming removed 3 bases at V and 5 bases at J, with 13 bases between. CDR3 sequence: CASSLSLGGTEAFF. CDR3 sequence (DNA): TGTGCCAGCAGCTTGTCTTTGGGAGGGACTGAAGCTTTCTTT.

The chain uses TRBV4-1 and TRBJ1-5; 9 nucleotides agree with TRBD1. The CDR3 contains 15 residues. CDR1 and CDR2 from the germline V gene are MGHRA and YSYEKL. V lost 5 bases, J lost 3 bases, and 5 bases stayed unmatched. For the CDR3, the DNA is TGCGCCAGCAGCACCGGGACAGGGAACAATCAGCCCCAGCATTTT. Its protein is CASSTGTGNNQPQHF.

The chain has TRBV27 and TRBJ1-1; unclear D gene. Germline V gene data show CDR1 as MNHEY and CDR2 as SMNVEV (reference sequence). V was shortened by 0 bases and J by 5 bases, with 7 bases between the two germline ends. The length of the CDR3 is 13 residues. CDR3 amino acids: CASSLSGKTEAFF. CDR3 bases: TGTGCCAGCAGTTTATCGGGAAAGACTGAAGCTTTCTTT.

A word on this clonotype: With a much larger clone just one base away, this may be a read error. The CDR3 ends on some other residue instead of the conserved phenylalanine or tryptophan, so this is likely a read error. The chain carries TRBV6-2 or TRBV6-3 and TRBJ2-2; 7 bases are a match to TRBD2. CDR1 MNHEY and CDR2 SVGEGT come from the germline V gene. The CDR3 has 14 amino acids. The ends lost 4 bases at V and 4 bases at J; junction bases unmatched: 3. CDR3 sequence: CASSLTSITGELFS. CDR3 nucleotide sequence: TGTGCCAGCAGTTTGACTAGCATCACCGGGGAGCTGTTTTCT.